Below are 29 T cell receptor beta chains sequenced from a single sample in a study of T cells in Graves' hyperthyroidism and ophthalmopathy. The TCR beta CDR3 regions underwent amplification using RNA transcripts as the source. The HTBI primer set was used in a first-round RT-PCR of the TCR CDR3. TCRdb reanalysed the multiplex PCR reads using MiXCR and keeps one entry per CDR3 protein. This table holds around 350,000 distinct CDR3 sequences, about a sixth found once. Sequencing was carried out using blood. These receptors were taken from a woman under 40 with Graves' hyperthyroidism that later progressed to Graves' ophthalmopathy.

This chain joins TRBV10-2 and TRBJ2-3; D unclear. Trimming cost V 6 bases and J 5 bases, with 3 bases left between them. CDR1 and CDR2 (germline): WSHSY, SAAADI. The CDR3 totals 10 residues. CDR3 coding DNA: TGCGCCAGCAGAGGAGATACGCAGTATTTT. Its translation is CASRGDTQYF.

This clonotype was seen many times. V gene TRBV28 combines with J gene TRBJ2-7; 9 nucleotides align to TRBD1. With 7 bases clipped from V and 0 bases from J, the junction kept 10 bases outside the gene matches. This CDR3 is built from 16 residues. Per germline, CDR1 MDHEN and CDR2 SYDVKM. In nucleotides, the CDR3 is TGTGCCAGCACCAGAGTAGGACAGGGGTCCTCCTACGAGCAGTACTTC. It specifies CASTRVGQGSSYEQYF.

This chain links TRBV6-1 with TRBJ1-1, with unresolved D. Germline loops: CDR1 MNHNS, CDR2 SASEGT. V lost 6 bases, J lost 7 bases, and 12 bases lay in between. The CDR3 runs 12 residues. CDR3 nucleotides: TGTGCCAGCAGCCCGGTTGACCGTGAAGCTTTCTTT. It is translated as CASSPVDREAFF.

Ten or more counts support this clonotype. V and J are TRBV6-6 and TRBJ2-7; D might be TRBD2 (5 bases). V dropped 0 bases and J dropped 8 bases, with 11 bases sitting between them. The CDR3 is 13 residues long. CDR1 is MNHNY, CDR2 SVGAGI, per germline (reference sequence). The CDR3 loop is CASSYSLEGKQYF. The CDR3 DNA sequence: TGTGCCAGCAGTTACTCGTTAGAGGGAAAGCAGTACTTC.

The chain is built from TRBV12-3 or TRBV12-4 and TRBJ1-6; TRBD1 agrees at 9 bases. V lost 5 bases and J lost 4; bases outside the gene matches: 9. The CDR3 extends over 17 amino acids. The DNA of the CDR3 is TGTGCCAGCAGTGCGGGGACAGGGACTTTATATAATTCACCCCTCCACTTT. Protein: CASSAGTGTLYNSPLHF.

This clonotype was found many times. In DNA, the CDR3 is TGTGCCAGCAGTGAAGGGGTCGGCTACACCTTC. This codes for CASSEGVGYTF. This sequence joins TRBV6-1 and TRBJ1-2; D is unclear. Trimming cost V 1 base and J 8 bases, with 5 bases left between them. Germline values: CDR1 MNHNS, CDR2 SASEGT. CDR3 length: 11 residues.

Only a few counts were recorded for this clonotype. V usage is TRBV6-1 and J usage is TRBJ1-6, with D unclear. The CDR3 is made up of 14 amino acids. V gave up 5 bases and J gave up 7 bases, with 12 bases separating them. The germline V gene encodes CDR1 MNHNS and CDR2 SASEGT. CDR3 DNA: TGTGCCAGCAGTTATGTCAGCCAAAATTCACCCCTCCACTTT. This codes for CASSYVSQNSPLHF.

This clonotype has a handful of counts. V and J are TRBV6-1 and TRBJ2-7; a weak D match, TRBD2 (6 bases). The length of the CDR3 is 14 residues. V was clipped by 6 bases and J by 1 base, with 13 bases between them. The germline V gene encodes CDR1 MNHNS and CDR2 SASEGT. The CDR3 region has the DNA TGTGCCAGCAGGAGGGGACTCCTATCCTACGAGCAGTACTTC. Its protein product is CASRRGLLSYEQYF.

The rearrangement joins TRBV12-3 or TRBV12-4 to TRBJ2-7, with TRBD1 matching 8 bases. There are 13 residues in the CDR3. Germline trimming cut 6 bases from V and 6 bases from J; bases unmatched to any gene: 7. This CDR3 is CASSTGTGFEQYF. In DNA form, the CDR3 reads TGTGCCAGCAGCACCGGGACAGGCTTCGAGCAGTACTTC.

A few counts support this clonotype. The chain carries TRBV11-2 and TRBJ1-2; D remains unclear. Trimming pared 0 bases from V and 5 bases from J, leaving 13 bases between. The CDR3 runs to 15 residues. CDR1 and CDR2 from the germline V gene are SGHAT and FQNNGV. CDR3 protein: CASSLEAGLGYGYTF. Written as DNA, the CDR3 is TGTGCCAGCAGCTTAGAGGCAGGCCTTGGGTATGGCTACACCTTC.

This sequence joins TRBV10-3 and TRBJ2-7; no reliable D call. The CDR3 has 15 amino acids. V lost 0 bases and J lost 3, with 12 bases in between. Germline CDR1 reads ENHRY; CDR2 reads SYGVKD. CDR3 region: CAISESRVPVYEQYF. The CDR3 coding sequence is TGTGCCATCAGTGAGTCAAGGGTTCCGGTCTACGAGCAGTACTTC.

The table lists this clonotype with a few counts. Being one base from a much bigger clone, this may be a read error. V gene TRBV28 combines with J gene TRBJ1-4; D possibly corresponds to TRBD1 (5 bases). The V gene lost 8 bases and the J gene lost 8 bases, with 21 bases spanning the gap. Per germline, CDR1 MDHEN and CDR2 SYDVKM. The CDR3 spans 15 residues. The CDR3 nucleotides read TGTGCCAGCCATTCAATCAGCGGGGGTGAGGAAAAACTGTTTTTT. Translation: CASHSISGGEEKLFF.

In its sample, this clonotype was seen a few times. This chain uses TRBV6-1 with TRBJ2-1, with D possibly matching TRBD1 (6 bases). The CDR3 is 16 residues long. Germline V gene data show CDR1 as MNHNS and CDR2 as SASEGT. Trimming removed 5 bases at V and 4 bases at J, with 18 bases between. The CDR3 DNA sequence: TGTGCCAGCAGTCCACAGGGAATGAGGGGATACAATGAGCAGTTCTTC. Translated: CASSPQGMRGYNEQFF.

The rearrangement uses TRBV5-5 and TRBJ2-7; D tentatively fits TRBD1 or TRBD2 (6 bases each). Trimming removed 10 bases at V and 5 bases at J, with 22 bases between. Germline lookup yields CDR1 SGHKS and CDR2 YYEKEE (reference sequence). The CDR3 extends over 14 amino acids. CDR3 in amino acids: CAWSVPKGGNEQYF. DNA of the CDR3: TGTGCCTGGAGTGTCCCAAAGGGGGGCAACGAGCAGTACTTC.

There are many counts of this clonotype. V is TRBV12-3 or TRBV12-4 and J is TRBJ1-5; D is unclear. The CDR3 loop spans 14 amino acids. With 3 bases removed from V and 10 bases from J, the gap between germline ends came to 16 bases. CDR3: CASSFSLGVLPQHF. The CDR3 DNA follows: TGTGCCAGCAGTTTTTCCCTGGGCGTGCTTCCCCAGCATTTT.

The CDR3 DNA is TGTGCCAGCAGCCCGGGGTTTGGCTACACCTTC. Its translation: CASSPGFGYTF. The chain has TRBV5-6 and TRBJ1-2; D not certain. This CDR3 is 11 amino acids long. V gave up 4 bases and J gave up 7 bases, with 8 bases separating them. Germline V lookup: CDR1 SGHDT, CDR2 YYEEEE.

This clonotype was seen ten or more times. The V gene is TRBV7-8, the J gene TRBJ2-7; 7 nucleotides match TRBD1. CDR3 length equals 13 residues. J lost 3 bases, V lost 5 bases, and 4 bases had no gene match. The germline V gene has CDR1 SGHVS and CDR2 FQNEAQ. This CDR3 reads CASSRRDSYEQYF. CDR3 nucleotide sequence: TGTGCCAGCAGCCGTCGGGACAGCTACGAGCAGTACTTC.

This clonotype has a count of ten or more. The rearrangement links TRBV12-3 or TRBV12-4 to TRBJ1-4; D is unresolved. This CDR3 spans 11 amino acids. V lost 3 bases, J lost 6 bases, and 2 bases lay in between. The CDR3 region has the DNA TGTGCCAGCAGTTTGGATGAAAAACTGTTTTTT. Its protein product is CASSLDEKLFF.

A note on this clonotype: A much larger clone sits a single nucleotide away, making a read error possible. The chain employs TRBV28 and TRBJ2-3; TRBD2 matches 7 bases. This CDR3 region has 18 residues. From germline, CDR1 is MDHEN and CDR2 SYDVKM. V gave up 2 bases and J gave up 1 base; unmatched junction bases: 12. CDR3 region: CASSLTAGGLAGTDTQYF. In DNA form, the CDR3 reads TGTGCCAGCAGTTTAACTGCAGGAGGGCTAGCGGGCACAGATACGCAGTATTTT.

This clonotype came up many times. This sequence joins TRBV27 and TRBJ1-4; D unresolved. The ends were cut back, 5 bases at V and 5 bases at J, with 15 bases in the middle. Germline V gene lookup returns CDR1 MNHEY and CDR2 SMNVEV (reference sequence). The CDR3 extends over 15 amino acids. Here the CDR3 DNA reads TGTGCCAGCAGTCCGGTTGAGGGTATAAATGAAAAACTGTTTTTT. Translated: CASSPVEGINEKLFF. Drawing the rest from reference TRBV27 and TRBJ1-4, the complete variable domain is EAQVTQNPRYLITVTGKKLTVTCSQNMNHEYMSWYRQDPGLGLRQIYYSMNVEVTDKGDVPEGYKVSRKEKRNFPLILESPSPNQTSLYFCASSPVEGINEKLFFGSGTQLSVL.

The chain recombines TRBV29-1 with TRBJ1-1; D not certain. This CDR3 comprises 13 residues. From germline, CDR1 is SQVTM and CDR2 ANQGSEA. The V end lost 4 bases, the J end lost 2 bases, and 11 bases lay between the germline ends. The CDR3 DNA reads TGCAGCGTTGGAATCGTCACTAACACTGAAGCTTTCTTT. It is translated as CSVGIVTNTEAFF.

The table lists this clonotype with many counts. Here the CDR3 reads CASSEPSQPGQGFSGDNEQFF. The DNA of the CDR3 is TGTGCCAGCAGTGAACCCAGTCAACCGGGACAGGGGTTTTCGGGGGACAATGAGCAGTTCTTC. The V gene is TRBV2, the J gene TRBJ2-1, with 10 bases matching TRBD1. Germline CDR1 and CDR2: SNHLY and FYNNEI. The CDR3 totals 21 residues. V dropped 2 bases and J dropped 5; count of bases not matched to a gene: 21. Full variable domain (rest looked up from reference TRBV2 and TRBJ2-1): EPEVTQTPSHQVTQMGQEVILRCVPISNHLYFYWYRQILGQKVEFLVSFYNNEISEKSEIFDDQFSVERPDGSNFTLKIRSTKLEDSAMYFCASSEPSQPGQGFSGDNEQFFGPGTRLTVL.

This clonotype was found many times. CDR3 in amino acids: CASRGLQDGNTEAFF. CDR3 in DNA: TGTGCCAGTAGGGGTCTACAGGACGGGAACACTGAAGCTTTCTTT. V usage is TRBV19 and J usage is TRBJ1-1, with D tentatively TRBD1 (5 bases). CDR1 and CDR2 from the germline V gene are LNHDA and SQIVND (reference sequence). The CDR3 sequence is 15 residues long. The V and J ends lost 6 bases and 1 base respectively, with 15 bases between them.

The gene calls are TRBV30 and TRBJ1-1, with D unclear. The CDR3 has 12 residues. V was clipped by 8 bases and J by 2 bases, with 12 bases between them. Germline V CDR1 and CDR2: GTSNPN, SVGIG (reference sequence). CDR3: CARLVGNTEAFF. The DNA of the CDR3 is TGTGCCCGCCTCGTGGGAAACACTGAAGCTTTCTTT.

This clonotype was counted ten times or more. This sequence joins TRBV5-5 and TRBJ1-5, with D maybe TRBD1 (6 bases). The CDR3 spans 15 residues. V lost 4 bases and J 5 bases, leaving 16 bases between the germline ends. Per germline, CDR1 SGHKS and CDR2 YYEKEE (reference sequence). In DNA, the CDR3 is TGTGCCAGCAGCGCTGAACAGGGTTTCGATCAGCCCCAGCATTTT. Encoded protein: CASSAEQGFDQPQHF.

The genes are TRBV2 and TRBJ1-1, with D perhaps TRBD1 (6 bases). The CDR3 consists of 18 residues. V gave up 0 bases and J gave up 1 base, with 18 bases separating them. The germline V gene encodes CDR1 SNHLY and CDR2 FYNNEI. As DNA, the CDR3 is TGTGCCAGCAGTGAAGCGGGTAGGGGGGGGGGGTGGAACACTGAAGCTTTCTTT. Amino acid sequence: CASSEAGRGGGWNTEAFF.

The V call is TRBV4-1, the J call TRBJ1-2; maybe TRBD1 (6 bases). CDR1 and CDR2 (germline): MGHRA, YSYEKL. This CDR3 has 21 residues. Between the trimmed V and J ends, which lost 2 bases and 8 bases, there was a span of 36 bases. The CDR3 nucleotides read TGCGCCAGCAGCCAACGCCCGCTGTCCTTAGGACCACAGGGCCGGGTAGACGGCTACACCTTC. Amino acids: CASSQRPLSLGPQGRVDGYTF.

This clonotype occurred many times. V gene TRBV11-1 combines with J gene TRBJ2-1; 10 nucleotides align to TRBD1. V was clipped by 5 bases and J by 11 bases; unmatched bases: 12. The CDR3 spans 15 residues. From germline, CDR1 is SGHAT and CDR2 FQDESV (reference sequence). CDR3 region: CASSESGTGEYQQFF. The DNA for the CDR3 is TGTGCCAGCAGCGAAAGTGGGACAGGGGAGTACCAGCAGTTCTTC.

This clonotype has ten or more counts. The rearrangement joins TRBV7-9 to TRBJ2-1, with 9 positions matching TRBD2. Germline V gives CDR1 SEHNR, CDR2 FQNEAQ (reference sequence). V was pared by 4 bases and J by 5 bases, with 12 bases of the junction left unmatched. This CDR3 is 17 amino acids long. Here the CDR3 reads CASSSPRLAETHNEQFF. The CDR3 DNA is TGTGCCAGCAGCTCTCCCCGACTAGCGGAGACCCACAATGAGCAGTTCTTC.